This T cell receptor (beta chain) was sequenced in a study of lymphopenia after photon versus proton radiotherapy (dated by TCRdb to between 2018 and 2021). In the study overall: In patients with gastrointestinal tumors who developed high-grade lymphopenia, the study compared the immunological effects of photon radiation therapy with those of proton radiation therapy. The cohort comprised 20 to 25 patients with gastrointestinal tumors who received either photon or proton therapy and then developed lymphopenia. The study was designed to characterize how the impact on the immune system differs between the two radiation modalities. The paper as a whole reports these results and caveats: Across the cohort, a larger post-nadir drop in TCR diversity was inversely correlated with overall survival time among patients who died. The survival association was assessed only in patients who died, and the authors presented better survival with proton therapy as a possibility rather than a demonstrated result. After the lymphocyte count nadir, repertoires from photon-treated patients showed oligoclonal expansion, particularly of CD8+ Temra cells, and this expansion drove the decline in diversity. During treatment, patients who received proton therapy stayed relatively stable, whereas patients who received photon therapy lost naive T cells and TCR diversity and gained effector/memory populations.

The library came from the immunoSEQ multiplex PCR assay. Alongside multiparametric flow cytometry, deep sequencing of rearranged TCR beta loci was used to profile the T cell repertoires. In TCRdb, the immuneACCESS table is reduced to in-frame sequences with V and J assigned. These tables do not hold every clone; where another copy was compared, an unresolved V gene accounts for under half, and the others remain unexplained. This sample gives about 26,000 clones in total; 75% to 90% of them show up just once. The ten largest clonotypes hold roughly 3.8% of the sample. Spanning cysteine to phenylalanine, the CDR3 consists of 15 amino acids. The sequence is cut down to CDR3 DNA, 45 bases in frame from base 1. V is pruned by 4 bases and J by 6 bases, leaving 9 bases of the junction without a gene match. CDR1 and CDR2 (SGHVS, FNYEAQ) derive from the germline V gene. Regarding this clone: The antigen it binds to is not known. Per-base qualities were not stored, and no clone one base away is much larger.

This TCR derives from a woman aged 45-59 years with pancreatic cancer. The sequence is built from TRBV7-6 and TRBJ2-7; 10 nucleotides in the junction match TRBD1. The specimen was peripheral blood, collected from a patient treated with photon-based radiotherapy. Here is the DNA: TGTGCCAGCAGCTCCCGGGACAGGGGCTTAGGCGAGCAGTACTTC. The encoded protein is CASSSRDRGLGEQYF.